This T cell receptor beta chain was captured in a study of T cell responses to AZD1222 COVID-19 vaccine. Study-level results: It was only a handful of AZD1222 recipients who were seropositive at baseline.

Germline-derived CDR1 and CDR2 are DFQATT and SNEGSKA (reference sequence). V was shortened by 3 bases and J by 2 bases, with 4 bases between the two germline ends. The CDR3 runs to 11 residues. With regard to this clone: As yet, its antigen is unknown.

Produced via immunoSEQ multiplex PCR; TCRdb's table is partial and in-frame only. The data contain 95,000 to 150,000 clones, over 80% of them singletons. The chain links TRBV20-1 to TRBJ1-1; D call uncertain. The source is an adult who received the AZD1222 COVID-19 vaccine. The sample was peripheral blood, taken 28 days after the second AZD1222 dose. In DNA, the CDR3 is TGCAGTGCTAGTGCTAACACTGAAGCTTTCTTT. Translating it yields CSASANTEAFF.